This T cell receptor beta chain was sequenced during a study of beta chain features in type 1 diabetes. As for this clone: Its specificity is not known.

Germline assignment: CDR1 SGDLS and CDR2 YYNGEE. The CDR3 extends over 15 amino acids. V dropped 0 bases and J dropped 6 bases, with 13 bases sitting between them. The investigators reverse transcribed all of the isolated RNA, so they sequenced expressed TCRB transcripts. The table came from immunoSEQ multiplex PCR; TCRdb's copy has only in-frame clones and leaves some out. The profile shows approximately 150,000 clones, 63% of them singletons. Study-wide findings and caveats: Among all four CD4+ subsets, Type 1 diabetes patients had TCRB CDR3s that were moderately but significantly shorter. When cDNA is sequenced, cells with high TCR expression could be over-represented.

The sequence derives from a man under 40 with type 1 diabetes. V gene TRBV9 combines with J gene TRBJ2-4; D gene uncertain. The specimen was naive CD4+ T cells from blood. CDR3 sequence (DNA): TGTGCCAGCAGCGTAGCCTTGGACGGCAGAAACATTCAGTACTTC. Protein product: CASSVALDGRNIQYF. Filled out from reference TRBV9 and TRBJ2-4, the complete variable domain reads DSGVTQTPKHLITATGQRVTLRCSPRSGDLSVYWYQQSLDQGLQFLIQYYNGEERAKGNILERFSAQQFPDLHSELNLSSLELGDSALYFCASSVALDGRNIQYFGAGTRLSVL.